This T cell receptor (beta chain) stems from a study of OX40 agonist ivuxolimab in advanced cancers. The V and J ends lost 6 bases and 4 bases, in that order; junction bases with no gene match: 10. CDR3 length equals 15 residues. CDR1 is MNHEY, CDR2 SVGAGI, per germline. Assay: immunoSEQ multiplex PCR; the TCRdb copy retains only in-frame clones and omits some. The sample shows tens of thousands of clones, approximately 88% of them seen only once. Patients with autoimmune history or systemic immunosuppression were excluded. On cycle 4 day 1 and cycle 7 day 1, as well as at baseline, blood was sampled.

Here the sequenced sample was CD4+ or CD8+ T cells sorted from blood, taken in a trial of the OX40 agonist ivuxolimab. The chain carries TRBV6-5 and TRBJ2-7, with 9 bases fitting TRBD2. This clonotype was sampled from an adult with an advanced solid tumor such as melanoma, head and neck, liver or kidney cancer. The CDR3 region has the DNA TGTGCCAGCAGCGAAAGCGGGAGGCCCCCGTACGAGCAGTACTTC. It codes for CASSESGRPPYEQYF.